The 22 T cell receptor beta chains presented below share a single source sample, sequenced in a study of immune evolution from preneoplasia to lung adenocarcinoma. Produced via immunoSEQ multiplex PCR; TCRdb's table is partial and in-frame only. The data contain approximately 17,000 clones, 65% to 90% of them seen just once; the ten biggest clones take up 2.5% to 3%. Sequenced material: FFPE invasive lung adenocarcinoma tissue. These receptors all come from a person between 65 and 79 years old with invasive lung adenocarcinoma.

V gene TRBV7-2 combines with J gene TRBJ1-5; D is unresolved. The V gene's germline CDR1 is SGHTA and CDR2 FQGNSA. V lost 1 base to trimming and J lost 3 bases, with 10 bases between them. The CDR3 is 15 residues long. Written as DNA, the CDR3 is TGTGCCAGCAGCTTAGTGGGAGGGTTCAATCAGCCCCAGCATTTT. It encodes CASSLVGGFNQPQHF.

The chain employs TRBV7-9 and TRBJ2-5; D is ambiguous. Trimming took 3 bases from V and 3 from J, leaving 2 bases between them. CDR3 length: 11 residues. Germline loops: CDR1 SEHNR, CDR2 FQNEAQ (reference sequence). The CDR3 DNA follows: TGTGCCAGCAGCTTGAAAGAGACCCAGTACTTC. Protein: CASSLKETQYF.

J is TRBJ2-7 and V is TRBV19; 9 bases fit TRBD1. V lost 5 bases and J lost 1; bases outside the gene matches: 3. The CDR3 runs to 14 residues. Germline CDR1 LNHDA, CDR2 SQIVND (reference sequence). The CDR3 spells CASSWGQGSYEQYF. In DNA, the CDR3 is TGTGCCAGTAGTTGGGGACAGGGTTCCTACGAGCAGTACTTC.

The V and J genes are TRBV28 and TRBJ1-1, with D hard to call. The CDR3 is 12 residues long. CDR1 MDHEN and CDR2 SYDVKM come from the germline V gene. Between the trimmed V and J ends, which lost 1 base and 9 bases, there was a span of 9 bases. The DNA of the CDR3 is TGTGCCAGCAGTTTATTCCGGGAACAAGCTTTCTTT. This codes for CASSLFREQAFF.

The J gene is TRBJ2-1, the V gene TRBV28; the D is unclear. V was trimmed by 3 bases and J by 6 bases, leaving 15 bases between them. The CDR3 extends over 15 amino acids. Germline V CDR1 and CDR2: MDHEN, SYDVKM. In DNA, the CDR3 is TGTGCCAGCAGTTTGGGATCCGCAAGTGGCAATGAGCAGTTCTTC. This gives the protein CASSLGSASGNEQFF. The complete variable domain, with remaining parts taken from reference TRBV28 and TRBJ2-1, reads DVKVTQSSRYLVKRTGEKVFLECVQDMDHENMFWYRQDPGLGLRLIYFSYDVKMKEKGDIPEGYSVSREKKERFSLILESASTNQTSMYLCASSLGSASGNEQFFGPGTRLTVL.

The CDR3 reads CAIRGAGNEQFF. The DNA for the CDR3 is TGTGCCATCCGCGGAGCGGGGAATGAGCAGTTCTTC. This chain joins TRBV10-3 and TRBJ2-1; 7 bases line up with TRBD2. Germline CDR1 and CDR2: ENHRY and SYGVKD. V lost 8 bases and J lost 7; bases outside the gene matches: 5. The CDR3 is 12 residues long.

In its sample, this clone was seen once. V is TRBV30 and J is TRBJ1-4; D remains unclear. This CDR3 spans 16 amino acids. Per the germline V gene, CDR1 is GTSNPN and CDR2 is SVGIG (reference sequence). With 2 bases removed from V and 5 bases from J, the gap between germline ends came to 18 bases. Here the CDR3 reads CAWSRPGGGPNEKLFF. The CDR3 DNA reads as TGTGCCTGGAGTCGACCCGGCGGCGGCCCAAATGAAAAACTGTTTTTT.

CDR3 loop: CASSQSGTGGSKNEQFF. The CDR3 DNA sequence: TGCGCCAGCAGTCAATCGGGGACAGGGGGCAGTAAGAATGAGCAGTTCTTC. The rearrangement uses TRBV23-1 and TRBJ2-1, with 12 bases fitting TRBD1. TRBV23-1 is classed as an ORF, of uncertain function. CDR3 size: 17 residues. V lost 0 bases, J lost 7 bases, and 7 bases stayed unmatched.

The rearrangement links TRBV29-1 to TRBJ2-5; D is perhaps TRBD1 (6 bases). V gave up 6 bases and J gave up 1 base, with 9 bases separating them. Germline lookup yields CDR1 SQVTM and CDR2 ANQGSEA. CDR3 length: 12 residues. The CDR3 region is CSVARGQETQYF. CDR3 coding DNA: TGCAGCGTCGCCAGGGGCCAAGAGACCCAGTACTTC.

The CDR3 bases are TGCAGCGTTGAAGAGTCTAAGCAAATAACGGGGGTCCCTACCTACAATGAGCAGTTCTTC. Protein sequence: CSVEESKQITGVPTYNEQFF. V gene TRBV29-1 combines with J gene TRBJ2-1, with a weak D call TRBD2 (6 bases). The CDR3 length is 20 residues. V was cut by 0 bases and J by 2 bases, with 26 bases left in between. Per the germline V gene, CDR1 is SQVTM and CDR2 is ANQGSEA.

The chain is built from TRBV20-1 and TRBJ1-1; D unclear. The germline gives CDR1 DFQATT, CDR2 SNEGSKA (reference sequence). CDR3 size: 11 residues. With 5 bases removed from V and 5 bases from J, the gap between germline ends came to 9 bases. The CDR3 reads CSAFIGTEAFF. CDR3 DNA: TGCAGTGCTTTTATTGGAACTGAAGCTTTCTTT.

This chain uses TRBV5-4 with TRBJ2-3, with D perhaps TRBD1 (6 bases). CDR1 and CDR2 from the germline V gene are SGHNT and YYREEE (reference sequence). The CDR3 consists of 13 residues. With 5 bases removed from V and 6 bases from J, the gap between germline ends came to 13 bases. The CDR3 DNA reads TGTGCCAGCAGACCACAGGGCGGGGATACGCAGTATTTT. Amino acid sequence: CASRPQGGDTQYF.

This chain joins TRBV5-5 and TRBJ1-5; 7 positions agree with TRBD1. Trimming removed 1 base from V and 6 bases from J; junction bases left unmatched: 7. CDR1 SGHKS and CDR2 YYEKEE come from the germline V gene (reference sequence). The CDR3 is 15 residues long. The chain's CDR3 is CASSLITGTAQPQHF. For the CDR3, the DNA is TGTGCCAGCAGCTTGATTACCGGGACAGCTCAGCCCCAGCATTTT.

In its sample, this clone was seen a few times. V usage is TRBV28 and J usage is TRBJ1-2; 8 bases align to TRBD1. The length of the CDR3 is 15 residues. J gave up 4 bases and V 1 base, and 5 bases lay outside the gene matches. Looked up from germline, CDR1 is MDHEN and CDR2 is SYDVKM. This CDR3 reads CASSLFGTGSYGYTF. CDR3 nucleotide sequence: TGTGCCAGCAGTTTATTTGGGACAGGTAGCTATGGCTACACCTTC.

This clone was observed a handful of times. The rearrangement uses TRBV7-9 and TRBJ2-1; 8 nucleotides match TRBD2. CDR1 and CDR2 from the germline V gene are SEHNR and FQNEAQ (reference sequence). Trimming took 6 bases from V and 2 from J; bases not matched to a gene: 12. The CDR3 extends over 17 amino acids. CDR3 sequence reads: CASRSFGGGRPYNEQFF. The CDR3 nucleotides read TGTGCCAGCAGGTCCTTTGGGGGCGGGAGGCCCTACAATGAGCAGTTCTTC.

The chain recombines TRBV7-9 with TRBJ2-1, with 12 bases lining up with TRBD2. Germline CDR1 reads SEHNR; CDR2 reads FQNEAQ (reference sequence). Unmatched junction bases numbered 3, after V lost 2 bases and J lost 4 bases. There are 16 residues in the CDR3. DNA of the CDR3: TGTGCCAGCAGCTTAATGACTAGCGGGGGATACAATGAGCAGTTCTTC. This gives the protein CASSLMTSGGYNEQFF.

CDR3 sequence reads: CASSVVGLANYNEQFF. The CDR3 nucleotides read TGTGCCAGCAGCGTAGTGGGACTAGCGAACTACAATGAGCAGTTCTTC. This chain connects TRBV9 to TRBJ2-1; 10 nucleotides match TRBD2. The CDR3 loop spans 16 amino acids. Losses at the gene ends were 0 bases for V and 3 bases for J; bases not matched to a gene: 3. Per germline, CDR1 SGDLS and CDR2 YYNGEE. Supplemented by reference TRBV9 and TRBJ2-1, the full variable domain reads DSGVTQTPKHLITATGQRVTLRCSPRSGDLSVYWYQQSLDQGLQFLIQYYNGEERAKGNILERFSAQQFPDLHSELNLSSLELGDSALYFCASSVVGLANYNEQFFGPGTRLTVL.

The CDR3 bases are TGTGCCAGCAGCTCCTATGGGGGGGGAAATCAGCCCCAGCATTTT. Residues: CASSSYGGGNQPQHF. The rearrangement uses TRBV5-5 and TRBJ1-5; D possibly corresponds to TRBD1 (5 bases). The CDR3 loop spans 15 amino acids. Germline V CDR1 and CDR2: SGHKS, YYEKEE (reference sequence). Trimming pared 3 bases from V and 4 bases from J, leaving 14 bases between.

The genes are TRBV30 and TRBJ2-3, with TRBD2 matching 8 bases. This CDR3 is built from 16 residues. Germline V gene sequence: CDR1 GTSNPN, CDR2 SVGIG (reference sequence). V dropped 4 bases and J dropped 3; count of bases not matched to a gene: 12. For the CDR3, the DNA is TGTGCCTGGACTGGTCGGTCTAGCGGGTGGACAGATACGCAGTATTTT. It translates to CAWTGRSSGWTDTQYF.

Turning to this clone: Other DNA sequences in the same sample also yield this CDR3. CDR3 region: CASRGSGTDTQYF. DNA of the CDR3: TGTGCCAGCAGGGGGAGTGGAACAGATACGCAGTATTTT. This rearrangement joins TRBV28 to TRBJ2-3, with TRBD2 as a possible D gene (5 bases). This CDR3 is built from 13 residues. The V gene lost 6 bases and the J gene lost 3 bases, with 10 bases spanning the gap. Germline-derived CDR1 and CDR2 are MDHEN and SYDVKM.

This clone was observed a handful of times. This chain links TRBV7-8 with TRBJ2-3, with 8 nucleotides matching TRBD2. Germline assignment: CDR1 SGHVS and CDR2 FQNEAQ. The junction had 5 bases not matched to a gene; V was cut back by 5 bases and J by 4 bases. The CDR3 has 14 residues. CDR3 in DNA: TGTGCCAGCAGCGTGGGCGGGAGGCCAGATACGCAGTATTTT. Its translation: CASSVGGRPDTQYF.

The genes are TRBV6-5 and TRBJ1-1, with D unresolved. This CDR3 is built from 14 residues. Per the germline V gene, CDR1 is MNHEY and CDR2 is SVGAGI. The ends were cut back, 6 bases at V and 2 bases at J, with 13 bases in the middle. This CDR3 reads CASRNNGVNTEAFF. The CDR3 DNA is TGTGCCAGCAGGAATAACGGGGTCAACACTGAAGCTTTCTTT.